This T cell receptor beta chain was profiled in a study of blood T cell repertoires in COVID-19. The germline V and J ends were trimmed by 4 bases and 4 bases, with 13 bases remaining between them. The CDR3 runs to 14 residues. Germline CDR1 reads MDHEN; CDR2 reads SYDVKM. This table comes from immunoSEQ multiplex PCR, and its TCRdb copy is limited to in-frame clones, with some not included. Of 400,000 or so clones listed, 85% to 90% are singletons. About this clone: This same CDR3 is encoded by further DNA sequences in the sample.

The chain links TRBV28 to TRBJ1-1, with a tentative D call TRBD1 (5 bases). This sequence originates from a man aged 25 to 40 who had recovered from COVID-19. The sample comprised PBMCs or T cells enriched from blood (not recorded which). The CDR3 here is CASSSPGGSTEAFF. CDR3 DNA sequence: TGTGCCAGCAGTTCCCCTGGGGGGAGCACTGAAGCTTTCTTT.